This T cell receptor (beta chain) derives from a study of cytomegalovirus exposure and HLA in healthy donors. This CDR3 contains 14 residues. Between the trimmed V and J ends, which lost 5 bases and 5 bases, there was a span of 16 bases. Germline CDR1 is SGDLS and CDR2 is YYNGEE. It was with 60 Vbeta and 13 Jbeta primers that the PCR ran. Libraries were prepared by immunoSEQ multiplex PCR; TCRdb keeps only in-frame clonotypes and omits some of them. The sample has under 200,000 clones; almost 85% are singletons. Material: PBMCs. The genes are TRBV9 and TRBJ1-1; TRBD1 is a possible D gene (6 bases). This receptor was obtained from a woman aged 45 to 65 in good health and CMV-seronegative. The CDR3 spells CASSAQVTGTEAFF. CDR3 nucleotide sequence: TGTGCCAGCAGTGCACAGGTGACAGGTACTGAAGCTTTCTTT.